Presented here are 32 T cell receptor beta chains from one specimen sequenced in a study of blood T cells in healthy people across ages. Primers used in a second PCR of roughly 7 to 11 cycles were a sample-barcoded 5' primer and a J-beta primer mix. TCRdb ran MiXCR on the 5' RACE reads and lists one entry per CDR3 protein. The sample carries fewer than 800,000 distinct CDR3 sequences, approximately 29% recorded once. The sample taken for sequencing was blood. These receptor sequences come from a woman older than 75 in good health.

This clonotype appeared many times. V and J are TRBV10-2 and TRBJ2-1, with 7 bases aligning to TRBD2. Germline assignment: CDR1 WSHSY and CDR2 SAAADI. J was trimmed by 11 bases and V by 6 bases; bases with no gene match: 13. The CDR3 has 14 residues. CDR3 in DNA: TGCGCCAGCAGGGATGGGGGTAGCGGGTCAAAGCAGTTCTTC. Protein: CASRDGGSGSKQFF.

In regard to this clonotype: Being one base from a much bigger clone, this may be a read error. This rearrangement joins TRBV6-1 to TRBJ2-6; TRBD2 matches at 7 bases. The CDR3 contains 18 residues. CDR1 is MNHNS and CDR2 is SASEGT in the germline V gene. V dropped 5 bases and J dropped 0; count of bases not matched to a gene: 10. The CDR3 DNA is TGTGCCAGCAGTCGCCGTACCGGGGACTACTCTGGGGCCAACGTCCTGACTTTC. Protein sequence: CASSRRTGDYSGANVLTF.

To note about this clonotype: A much more abundant neighbour one base away suggests this may be a read error. V is TRBV3-1 and J is TRBJ1-5, with D unclear. This CDR3 contains 14 residues. Germline V gives CDR1 LGHDT, CDR2 YNNKEL (reference sequence). Here the CDR3 DNA reads TGTACCAGCAGCCAAGGGCGGGGTAACACAGCCCAGCATTTT. It translates to CTSSQGRGNTAQHF.

This clonotype was recorded at least ten times. DNA for the CDR3: TGTGCCAGCAATCCACCGGGACAGGGGGGTTACAATGAGCAGTTCTTC. This gives the protein CASNPPGQGGYNEQFF. The V gene is TRBV6-5, the J gene TRBJ2-1; 11 bases agree with TRBD1. The germline V gene encodes CDR1 MNHEY and CDR2 SVGAGI. This CDR3 contains 16 residues. The V segment lost 7 bases and the J segment 4 bases; nucleotides outside the gene matches: 9.

The chain is built from TRBV6-2 or TRBV6-3 and TRBJ2-7, with D possibly called TRBD1 or TRBD2 (7 bases each). In germline, CDR1 is MNHEY, CDR2 SVGEGT. This CDR3 has 18 residues. V lost 6 bases and J 0 bases, leaving 24 bases between the germline ends. CDR3 region: CASSTPYVDRDYSYEQYF. The CDR3 DNA sequence: TGTGCCAGCAGCACTCCCTACGTCGACAGGGACTACTCCTACGAGCAGTACTTC.

This clonotype has at least ten counts. The V and J genes are TRBV6-5 and TRBJ1-1; a weak D match, TRBD1 (5 bases). This CDR3 has 15 amino acids. Germline assignment: CDR1 MNHEY and CDR2 SVGAGI. V dropped 0 bases and J dropped 2 bases, with 10 bases sitting between them. DNA for the CDR3: TGTGCCAGCAGTTACTCGAATGGGGCCAACACTGAAGCTTTCTTT. Protein: CASSYSNGANTEAFF.

This chain links TRBV4-1 with TRBJ2-1; TRBD1 might be the D (6 bases). The CDR3 runs 15 residues. Germline V gene sequence: CDR1 MGHRA, CDR2 YSYEKL. V lost 1 base and J lost 10, with 17 bases in between. This CDR3 reads CASSQAESRTVEQFF. The CDR3 bases are TGCGCCAGCAGCCAAGCTGAATCTAGGACAGTCGAGCAGTTCTTC.

In its sample, this clonotype was seen many times. The gene calls are TRBV7-2 and TRBJ2-5; a weak D match, TRBD2 (6 bases). Germline CDR1 reads SGHTA; CDR2 reads FQGNSA. V dropped 5 bases and J dropped 1 base, with 11 bases sitting between them. This CDR3 contains 14 residues. CDR3 nucleotide sequence: TGTGCCAGCAGCGTGCCCGGGGGCCAAGAGACCCAGTACTTC. Protein sequence: CASSVPGGQETQYF.

This clonotype was seen a handful of times. This sequence joins TRBV27 and TRBJ1-1; TRBD1 matches at 8 bases. V dropped 7 bases and J dropped 0; count of bases not matched to a gene: 7. Germline assignment: CDR1 MNHEY and CDR2 SMNVEV (reference sequence). The CDR3 contains 15 residues. The CDR3 spells CASNARQGMNTEAFF. DNA for the CDR3: TGTGCCAGCAACGCACGACAGGGGATGAACACTGAAGCTTTCTTT.

This chain uses TRBV7-2 with TRBJ2-2, with D possibly being TRBD1 (6 bases). The V end lost 1 base, the J end lost 6 bases, and 12 bases lay between the germline ends. This CDR3 is 15 amino acids long. From germline, CDR1 is SGHTA and CDR2 FQGNSA. DNA of the CDR3: TGTGCCAGCAGCTTAGGGAGACAGGCTGCCGGGGAGCTGTTTTTT. Translated, it gives CASSLGRQAAGELFF.

This clonotype has only a few counts. The rearrangement uses TRBV18 and TRBJ2-2, with D possibly matching TRBD1 (5 bases). Germline CDR1 KGHSH, CDR2 LQKENI. This CDR3 is built from 15 residues. V lost 2 bases and J 3 bases, leaving 10 bases between the germline ends. The CDR3 DNA sequence: TGTGCCAGCTCACCAACGACAGACTACACCGGGGAGCTGTTTTTT. It codes for CASSPTTDYTGELFF.

This clonotype was seen repeatedly, ten times or more. This chain joins TRBV5-5 and TRBJ2-1, with 8 nucleotides matching TRBD2. V gave up 1 base and J gave up 5 bases; unmatched junction bases: 11. Germline V gives CDR1 SGHKS, CDR2 YYEKEE (reference sequence). The CDR3 runs to 17 residues. The CDR3 sequence: CASSLTYLAGGHNEQFF. DNA of the CDR3: TGTGCCAGCAGCTTGACGTATTTGGCGGGGGGCCACAATGAGCAGTTCTTC.

This clonotype has more than one count but fewer than ten. This chain joins TRBV20-1 and TRBJ1-5, with D perhaps matching TRBD1 (6 bases). Germline CDR1 and CDR2: DFQATT and SNEGSKA (reference sequence). This CDR3 contains 12 residues. Trimming cost V 6 bases and J 6 bases, with 12 bases left between them. CDR3: CSAVTGSQPQHF. The DNA for the CDR3 is TGCAGTGCCGTCACAGGGAGTCAGCCCCAGCATTTT.

With regard to this clonotype: A much larger clone sits a single nucleotide away, making a read error possible. The V and J genes are TRBV20-1 and TRBJ2-7; no reliable D call. This CDR3 has 12 amino acids. Trimming stripped 6 bases from V and 7 bases from J, with 16 bases between. Germline V gives CDR1 DFQATT, CDR2 SNEGSKA (reference sequence). As DNA, the CDR3 is TGCAGTGCCCCGAAAAGAAACAATGAGCAGTACTTC. Translating gives CSAPKRNNEQYF.

Many counts were recorded for this clonotype. J is TRBJ2-5 and V is TRBV7-2, with 10 bases identical to TRBD2. The CDR3 extends over 16 amino acids. V shed 4 bases and J 4 bases; nucleotides not matched to a gene: 9. CDR1 and CDR2 from the germline V gene are SGHTA and FQGNSA. CDR3 amino acids: CASSSQRGGWGETQYF. As DNA, the CDR3 is TGTGCCAGCAGCTCACAGCGGGGGGGATGGGGAGAGACCCAGTACTTC.

This clonotype was counted at least ten times. CDR3 DNA: TGTGCCAGCAGCTCCCACAGGGGGCTAACAGATACGCAGTATTTT. It codes for CASSSHRGLTDTQYF. This chain joins TRBV7-3 and TRBJ2-3; TRBD1 agrees at 9 bases. Per the germline V gene, CDR1 is SGHTA and CDR2 is FQGTGA. Unmatched junction bases numbered 5, after V lost 4 bases and J lost 3 bases. The CDR3 consists of 15 residues. The full variable domain, rest sourced from reference TRBV7-3 and TRBJ2-3, is GAGVSQTPSNKVTEKGKYVELRCDPISGHTALYWYRQSLGQGPEFLIYFQGTGAADDSGLPNDRFFAVRPEGSVSTLKIQRTERGDSAVYLCASSSHRGLTDTQYFGPGTRLTVL.

This clonotype appeared a few times. The rearrangement uses TRBV7-2 and TRBJ2-3; 8 bases match TRBD2. Germline CDR1 SGHTA, CDR2 FQGNSA. V dropped 4 bases and J dropped 0; count of bases not matched to a gene: 9. CDR3 size: 17 residues. The CDR3, as DNA: TGTGCCAGCAGCTCCCGGGGGGGGTCCCTTAGCACAGATACGCAGTATTTT. It translates to CASSSRGGSLSTDTQYF. Based on the CDR3 plus reference TRBV7-2 and TRBJ2-3, the full variable domain is GAGVSQSPSNKVTEKGKDVELRCDPISGHTALYWYRQSLGQGLEFLIYFQGNSAPDKSGLPSDRFSAERTGGSVSTLTIQRTQQEDSAVYLCASSSRGGSLSTDTQYFGPGTRLTVL.

V is TRBV12-3 or TRBV12-4 and J is TRBJ2-3; D possibly corresponds to TRBD1 (6 bases). Between the trimmed V and J ends, which lost 0 bases and 6 bases, there was a span of 16 bases. This CDR3 region has 16 residues. This chain's CDR3 is CASSLAALFQGDTQYF. The CDR3 DNA is TGTGCCAGCAGTTTAGCGGCCCTCTTTCAGGGGGATACGCAGTATTTT.

This clonotype was seen at least ten times. The chain recombines TRBV4-3 with TRBJ1-1; D unclear. V shed 2 bases and J shed 0 bases, with 7 bases lying between them. This CDR3 comprises 14 residues. Germline V CDR1 and CDR2: LGHNA, YSLEER. This chain's CDR3 is CASSQTRMNTEAFF. Written as DNA, the CDR3 is TGCGCCAGCAGCCAAACCAGAATGAACACTGAAGCTTTCTTT.

This clonotype was seen more than once but under ten times. The chain combines TRBV6-1 with TRBJ1-2; D is possibly TRBD1 (5 bases). The CDR3 spans 17 residues. CDR1 and CDR2 (germline): MNHNS, SASEGT. Trimming cost V 5 bases and J 8 bases, with 27 bases left between them. The CDR3: CASSRLGDLAGPSGYTF. DNA of the CDR3: TGTGCCAGCAGTCGCCTGGGGGATCTCGCAGGGCCCTCGGGCTACACCTTC.

Of note for this clonotype: One base away lies a much larger clone, so this may be a sequencing read error. This chain joins TRBV12-3 or TRBV12-4 and TRBJ2-7; 7 bases line up with TRBD1. CDR3 length: 14 residues. The CDR3 DNA reads as TGTGCCAGCGGTTTAGGCAGGGGGTACTCCGAGCAGTACTTC. This gives the protein CASGLGRGYSEQYF.

Details on this clonotype: A read error may be the cause here, since a much bigger clone is one base away. CDR3 region: CASPRPGQSSYEQYF. In nucleotides, the CDR3 is TGTGCCAGCCCACGGCCGGGACAGAGCTCCTACGAGCAGTACTTC. This chain links TRBV18 with TRBJ2-7, with 7 bases that match TRBD1. Germline CDR1 reads KGHSH; CDR2 reads LQKENI. The V and J ends lost 8 bases and 0 bases, in that order; junction bases with no gene match: 10. CDR3 length: 15 residues.

Many counts were recorded for this clonotype. The genes are TRBV2 and TRBJ2-6; weak D call: TRBD1 (6 bases). With 3 bases removed from V and 8 bases from J, the gap between germline ends came to 11 bases. The CDR3 totals 14 residues. In germline, CDR1 is SNHLY, CDR2 FYNNEI. Here the CDR3 DNA reads TGTGCCAGCAGTGAGGGGGCCCTGACCAACGTCCTGACTTTC. Translated: CASSEGALTNVLTF.

The sample holds many counts of this clonotype. The chain is built from TRBV6-2 or TRBV6-3 and TRBJ1-4; 7 bases are a match to TRBD1. The V gene end was trimmed by 4 bases and the J gene end by 0 bases; junction bases not matched to a gene: 17. The V gene's germline CDR1 is MNHEY and CDR2 SVGEGT. CDR3 length: 20 residues. The CDR3 DNA reads as TGTGCCAGCAGTTCCAACTCCGGACTTTGGACAGGACCAACTAATGAAAAACTGTTTTTT. Protein sequence: CASSSNSGLWTGPTNEKLFF.

The table lists this clonotype with a few counts. CDR3 sequence (DNA): TGTGCCTGGACCGGTGCCGGGATCCTCGAAGCTTTCTTT. This gives the protein CAWTGAGILEAFF. The chain joins TRBV30 to TRBJ1-1; D gene ambiguous. Germline lookup yields CDR1 GTSNPN and CDR2 SVGIG (reference sequence). The CDR3 loop spans 13 amino acids. Trimming stripped 4 bases from V and 8 bases from J, with 17 bases between. Combining the CDR3 with reference TRBV30 and TRBJ1-1 gives the whole variable domain SQTIHQWPATLVQPVGSPLSLECTVEGTSNPNLYWYRQAAGRGLQLLFYSVGIGQISSEVPQNLSASRPQDRQFILSSKKLLLSDSGFYLCAWTGAGILEAFFGQGTRLTVV.

As to this clonotype: One base away lies a much larger clone, so this may be a sequencing read error. CDR3 coding DNA: TGTGCCACCAGTGACCCCGTGCAGTTCAATGAGCAGTACTTC. It codes for CATSDPVQFNEQYF. This chain links TRBV24-1 with TRBJ2-7, with D uncertain. The V gene lost 4 bases and the J gene lost 7 bases, with 16 bases spanning the gap. CDR1 is KGHDR, CDR2 SFDVKD, per germline. The CDR3 extends over 14 amino acids.

This clonotype was seen only a few times. J is TRBJ2-5 and V is TRBV6-1; TRBD2 is a possible D gene (7 bases). This CDR3 spans 13 amino acids. Germline assignment: CDR1 MNHNS and CDR2 SASEGT. The V end was cut by 11 bases, the J end by 5 bases, with 18 bases between. CDR3 sequence: CAGGWGGRETQYF. CDR3 DNA: TGTGCCGGAGGGTGGGGGGGGCGGGAGACCCAGTACTTC.

This chain links TRBV6-5 with TRBJ1-1, with D possibly being TRBD1 (5 bases). Germline V gene lookup returns CDR1 MNHEY and CDR2 SVGAGI. V lost 7 bases and J 5 bases, leaving 11 bases between the germline ends. The CDR3 is made up of 12 amino acids. In nucleotides, the CDR3 is TGTGCCAGCAACTGGGGGGGGACTGAAGCTTTCTTT. Translated: CASNWGGTEAFF.

In its sample, this clonotype was seen once. It may be a read error: a sequence one base away is much more abundant. The rearrangement joins TRBV12-3 or TRBV12-4 to TRBJ2-3; possibly TRBD2 for D (6 bases). V was shortened by 2 bases and J by 3 bases, with 12 bases between the two germline ends. This CDR3 spans 15 amino acids. In nucleotides, the CDR3 is TGTGCCAGCAGTTTATCGGGAGAGGCAACAGATACGCAGTATTTT. It codes for CASSLSGEATDTQYF.

The sample holds a few counts of this clonotype. The chain links TRBV6-4 to TRBJ2-1, with D unclear. CDR3 size: 13 residues. V was clipped by 5 bases and J by 4 bases, with 9 bases between them. Germline V lookup: CDR1 MRHNA, CDR2 SNTAGT. The CDR3 sequence: CASSSTPYNEQFF. The CDR3 DNA is TGTGCCAGCAGTTCAACTCCATACAATGAGCAGTTCTTC.

This clonotype was seen ten or more times. The J gene is TRBJ2-1, the V gene TRBV7-2; D might be TRBD2 (5 bases). The CDR3 is 18 residues long. Trimming took off 4 bases at V and 6 bases at J, with 25 bases between the two ends. Germline V lookup: CDR1 SGHTA, CDR2 FQGNSA. The CDR3 spells CASSSPPGGRSLSNEQFF. CDR3 DNA: TGTGCCAGCAGCTCCCCCCCGGGCGGGCGCAGTCTCTCCAATGAGCAGTTCTTC.

This clonotype was observed a handful of times. This chain links TRBV4-2 with TRBJ1-4, with 9 bases aligning to TRBD1. This CDR3 comprises 18 residues. After removal of 1 base from V and 7 bases from J, the junction contained 13 bases not matched to a gene. Looked up from germline, CDR1 is LGHNA and CDR2 is YNFKEQ. CDR3 sequence (DNA): TGTGCCAGCAGCCAAGCCGCCGGGACAGGGATTGGGGGTGAAAAACTGTTTTTT. This codes for CASSQAAGTGIGGEKLFF.